This note documents a single TCR beta chain sequence. The antigen is undetermined. Produced via immunoSEQ multiplex PCR; TCRdb's table is partial and in-frame only. This table has 150,000 to 200,000 clones, about 92% appearing once. V lost 2 bases and J lost 7, with 18 bases in between. The CDR3 extends over 16 amino acids. From germline, CDR1 is MNHEY and CDR2 SVGAGI. This record comes from a study of T cell responses to AZD1222 COVID-19 vaccine. Findings and caveats of the study: Spike regions recognized by vaccine-associated CD4 TCRs spanned the protein, led by 160-218 and 743-854. White British people made up most donors, females outnumbered males, and clonal diversity was possibly underestimated. The reported proportion of spike-specific TCRs targeting unmutated variant regions was nearly half. Spike-specific TCR breadth and depth went up after people got two AZD1222 doses.

The sample in question was peripheral blood, obtained on day 0 of MenACWY control vaccination. This chain connects TRBV6-5 to TRBJ2-1; TRBD2 is a possible D gene (5 bases). This sequence originates from an adult in good health. The CDR3 region has the DNA TGTGCCAGCAGTTACCCCCGGCCTAGCCGGTGGAATGAGCAGTTCTTC. Translated: CASSYPRPSRWNEQFF.